What follows describes a single T cell receptor beta chain. At one of its ends the junction is not consistent with the germline gene, which may arise from a read error. CDR1 is MDHEN, CDR2 SYDVKM, per germline. CDR3 size: 15 residues. Method: immunoSEQ multiplex PCR; TCRdb's copy keeps in-frame clones and lacks some. The repertoire holds around 6,500 clones, around 80% seen once, with about 5.4% in the top ten. The data were obtained in a study of immune evolution from preneoplasia to lung adenocarcinoma. This chain joins TRBV28 and TRBJ2-7; perhaps TRBD1 as D (7 bases). The TCR was taken from a person aged 45-60 years with lung adenocarcinoma. Sequencing used FFPE invasive lung adenocarcinoma tissue. CDR3 sequence: CASNLGGSGGYEQYF. In DNA, the CDR3 is TGTGCCAGCAATTTAGGGGGCTCAGGAGGGTACGAGCAGTACTTC.